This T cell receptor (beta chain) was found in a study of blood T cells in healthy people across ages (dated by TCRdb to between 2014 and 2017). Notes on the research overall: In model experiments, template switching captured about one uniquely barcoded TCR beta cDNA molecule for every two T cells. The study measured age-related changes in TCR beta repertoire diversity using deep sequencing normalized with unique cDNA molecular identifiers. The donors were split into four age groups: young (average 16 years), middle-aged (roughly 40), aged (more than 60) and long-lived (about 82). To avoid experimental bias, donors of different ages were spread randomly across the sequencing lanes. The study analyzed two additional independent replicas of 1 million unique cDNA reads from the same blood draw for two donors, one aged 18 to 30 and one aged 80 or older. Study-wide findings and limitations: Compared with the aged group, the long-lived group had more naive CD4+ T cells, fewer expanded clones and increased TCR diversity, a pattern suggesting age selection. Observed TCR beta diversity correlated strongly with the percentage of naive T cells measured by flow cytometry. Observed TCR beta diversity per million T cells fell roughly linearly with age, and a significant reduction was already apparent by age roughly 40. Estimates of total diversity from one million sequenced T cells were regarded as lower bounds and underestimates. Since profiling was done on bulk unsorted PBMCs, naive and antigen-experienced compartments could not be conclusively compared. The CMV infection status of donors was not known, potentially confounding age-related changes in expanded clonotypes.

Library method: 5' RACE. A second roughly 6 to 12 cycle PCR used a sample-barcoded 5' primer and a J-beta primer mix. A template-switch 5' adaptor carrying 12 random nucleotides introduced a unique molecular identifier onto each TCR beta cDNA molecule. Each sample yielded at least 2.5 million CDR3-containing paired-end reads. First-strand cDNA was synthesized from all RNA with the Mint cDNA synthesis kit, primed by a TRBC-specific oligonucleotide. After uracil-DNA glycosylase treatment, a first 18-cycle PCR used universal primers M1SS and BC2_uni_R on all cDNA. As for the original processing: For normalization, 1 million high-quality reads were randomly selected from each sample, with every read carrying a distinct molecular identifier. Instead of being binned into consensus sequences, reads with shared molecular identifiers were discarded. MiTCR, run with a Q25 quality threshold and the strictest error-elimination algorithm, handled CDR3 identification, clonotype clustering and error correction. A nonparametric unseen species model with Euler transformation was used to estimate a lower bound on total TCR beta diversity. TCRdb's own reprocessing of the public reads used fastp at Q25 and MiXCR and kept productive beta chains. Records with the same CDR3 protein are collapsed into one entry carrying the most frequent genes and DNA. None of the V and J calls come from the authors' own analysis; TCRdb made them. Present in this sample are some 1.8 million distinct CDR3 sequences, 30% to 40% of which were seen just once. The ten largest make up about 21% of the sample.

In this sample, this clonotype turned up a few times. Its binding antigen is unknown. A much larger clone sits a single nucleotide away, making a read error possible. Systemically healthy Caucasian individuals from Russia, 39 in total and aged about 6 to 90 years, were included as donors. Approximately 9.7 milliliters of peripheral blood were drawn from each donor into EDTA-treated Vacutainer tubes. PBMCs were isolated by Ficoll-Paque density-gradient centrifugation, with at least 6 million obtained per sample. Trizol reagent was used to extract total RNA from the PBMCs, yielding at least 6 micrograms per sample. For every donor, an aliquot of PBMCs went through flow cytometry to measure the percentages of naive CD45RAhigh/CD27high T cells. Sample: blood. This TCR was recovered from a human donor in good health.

The DNA sequence is as follows: TGTGCCAGCAGCCCTAGCGGGGGGGCCCACGAGCAGTACTTC. Its protein reads: CASSPSGGAHEQYF. This receptor chain uses TRBV12-3 or TRBV12-4 and TRBJ2-7; 12 bases in between match TRBD2. For this chain, trimming is 6 bases at the V end and 5 bases at the J end, and the number of junction bases without a gene match is 5. Inclusive of the bounding cysteine and phenylalanine, the CDR3 is 14 residues long. Kept here is only the CDR3 DNA, which spans 42 bases and is read in frame from base 1.